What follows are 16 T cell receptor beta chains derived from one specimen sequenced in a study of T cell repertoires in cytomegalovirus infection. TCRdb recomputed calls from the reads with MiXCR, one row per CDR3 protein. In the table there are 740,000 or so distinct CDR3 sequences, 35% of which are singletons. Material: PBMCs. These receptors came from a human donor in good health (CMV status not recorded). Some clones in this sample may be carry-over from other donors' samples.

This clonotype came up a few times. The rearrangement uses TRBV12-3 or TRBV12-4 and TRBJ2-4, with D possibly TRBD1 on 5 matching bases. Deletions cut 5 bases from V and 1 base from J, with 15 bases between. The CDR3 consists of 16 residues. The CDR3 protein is CASSTAADKAKNIQYF. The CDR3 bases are TGTGCCAGCAGTACTGCCGCGGACAAGGCCAAAAACATTCAGTACTTC.

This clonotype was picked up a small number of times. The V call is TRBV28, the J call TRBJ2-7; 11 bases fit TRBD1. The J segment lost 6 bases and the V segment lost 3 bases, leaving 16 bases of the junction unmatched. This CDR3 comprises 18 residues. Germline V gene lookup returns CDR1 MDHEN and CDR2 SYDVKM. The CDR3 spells CASSFPTELGQGVREQYF. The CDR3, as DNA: TGTGCCAGCAGTTTTCCTACGGAATTGGGACAGGGGGTGCGCGAGCAGTACTTC.

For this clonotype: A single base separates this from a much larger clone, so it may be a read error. The CDR3 is CASSRVGEQYF. CDR3 DNA: TGTGCCAGCAGCCGCGTGGGTGAGCAGTACTTC. The rearrangement uses TRBV7-2 and TRBJ2-7; D unclear. Germline V gives CDR1 SGHTA, CDR2 FQGNSA. The CDR3 length is 11 residues. Trimming stripped 5 bases from V and 7 bases from J, with 9 bases between. The whole variable domain, remainder taken from reference TRBV7-2 and TRBJ2-7, is GAGVSQSPSNKVTEKGKDVELRCDPISGHTALYWYRQSLGQGLEFLIYFQGNSAPDKSGLPSDRFSAERTGGSVSTLTIQRTQQEDSAVYLCASSRVGEQYFGPGTRLTVT.

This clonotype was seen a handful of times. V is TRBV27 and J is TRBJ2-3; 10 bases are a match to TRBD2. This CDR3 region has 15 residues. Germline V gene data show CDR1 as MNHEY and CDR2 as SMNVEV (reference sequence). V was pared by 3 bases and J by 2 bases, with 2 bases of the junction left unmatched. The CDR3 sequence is CASSFLAGVTDTQYF. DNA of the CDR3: TGTGCCAGCAGTTTCCTAGCGGGAGTCACAGATACGCAGTATTTT.

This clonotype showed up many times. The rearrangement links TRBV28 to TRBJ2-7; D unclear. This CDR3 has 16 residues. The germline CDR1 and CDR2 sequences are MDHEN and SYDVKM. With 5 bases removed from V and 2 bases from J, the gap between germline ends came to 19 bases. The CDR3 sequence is CASSQDGPLAPYEQYF. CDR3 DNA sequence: TGTGCCAGCAGTCAAGACGGACCGTTAGCCCCCTACGAGCAGTACTTC.

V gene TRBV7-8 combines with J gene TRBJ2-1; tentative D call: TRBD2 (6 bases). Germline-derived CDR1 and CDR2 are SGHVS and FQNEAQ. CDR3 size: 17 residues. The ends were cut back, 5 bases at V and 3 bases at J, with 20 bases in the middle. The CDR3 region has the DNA TGTGCCAGCAGCCCTATCCCCAGCGGGCCCCTCTACAATGAGCAGTTCTTC. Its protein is CASSPIPSGPLYNEQFF.

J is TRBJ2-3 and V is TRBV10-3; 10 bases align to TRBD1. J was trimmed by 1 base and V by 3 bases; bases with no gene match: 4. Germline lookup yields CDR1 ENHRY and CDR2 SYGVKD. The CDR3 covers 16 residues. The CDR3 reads CAISDSGTGGTDTQYF. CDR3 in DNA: TGTGCCATCAGTGACTCCGGGACAGGGGGCACAGATACGCAGTATTTT.

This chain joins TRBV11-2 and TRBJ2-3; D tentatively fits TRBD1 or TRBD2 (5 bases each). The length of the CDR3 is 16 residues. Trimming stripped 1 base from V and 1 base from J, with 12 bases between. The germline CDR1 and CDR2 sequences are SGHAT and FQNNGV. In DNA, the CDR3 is TGTGCCAGCAGCTTAGGATCCGGGGCGGGCACAGATACGCAGTATTTT. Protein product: CASSLGSGAGTDTQYF.

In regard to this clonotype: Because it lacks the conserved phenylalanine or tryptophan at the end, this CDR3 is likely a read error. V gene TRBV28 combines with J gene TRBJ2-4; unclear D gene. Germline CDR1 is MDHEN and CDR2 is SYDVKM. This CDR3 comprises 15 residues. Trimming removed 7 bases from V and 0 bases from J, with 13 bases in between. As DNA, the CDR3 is TGTGCCAGCATCCCGGCTGGTCTAGCCAAAAACATTCAGTACCTC. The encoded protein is CASIPAGLAKNIQYL.

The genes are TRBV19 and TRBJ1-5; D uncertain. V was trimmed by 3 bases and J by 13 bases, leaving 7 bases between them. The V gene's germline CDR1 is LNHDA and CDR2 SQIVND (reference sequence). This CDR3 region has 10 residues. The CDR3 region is CASSIASQHF. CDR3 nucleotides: TGTGCCAGTAGTATTGCTTCGCAGCATTTT. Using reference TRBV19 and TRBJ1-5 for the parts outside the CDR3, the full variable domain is DGGITQSPKYLFRKEGQNVTLSCEQNLNHDAMYWYRQDPGQGLRLIYYSQIVNDFQKGDIAEGYSVSREKKESFPLTVTSAQKNPTAFYLCASSIASQHFGDGTRLSIL.

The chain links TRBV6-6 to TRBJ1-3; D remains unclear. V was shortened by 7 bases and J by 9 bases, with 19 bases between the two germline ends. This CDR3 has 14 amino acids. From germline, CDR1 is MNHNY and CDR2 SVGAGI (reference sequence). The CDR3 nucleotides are TGTGCCAGCACTTCCGGCCTACCAGCCGCCACCATATATTTT. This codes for CASTSGLPAATIYF.

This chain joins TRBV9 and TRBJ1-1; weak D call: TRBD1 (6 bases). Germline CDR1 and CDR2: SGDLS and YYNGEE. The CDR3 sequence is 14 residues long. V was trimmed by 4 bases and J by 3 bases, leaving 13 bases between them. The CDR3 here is CASSPGSGDTEAFF. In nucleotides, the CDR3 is TGTGCCAGCAGCCCTGGATCAGGGGACACTGAAGCTTTCTTT.

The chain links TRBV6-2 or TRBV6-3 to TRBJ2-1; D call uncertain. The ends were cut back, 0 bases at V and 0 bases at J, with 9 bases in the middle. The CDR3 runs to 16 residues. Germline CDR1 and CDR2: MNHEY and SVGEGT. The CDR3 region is CASSYSNPSSYNEQFF. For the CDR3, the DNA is TGTGCCAGCAGTTACTCGAATCCGAGCTCCTACAATGAGCAGTTCTTC.

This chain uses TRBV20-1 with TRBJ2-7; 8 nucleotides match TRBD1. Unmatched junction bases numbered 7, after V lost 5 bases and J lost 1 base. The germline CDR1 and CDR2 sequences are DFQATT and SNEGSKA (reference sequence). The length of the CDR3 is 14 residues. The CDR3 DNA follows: TGCAGTGCTCCGGGACAGGAAGCTTCCTACGAGCAGTACTTC. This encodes CSAPGQEASYEQYF.

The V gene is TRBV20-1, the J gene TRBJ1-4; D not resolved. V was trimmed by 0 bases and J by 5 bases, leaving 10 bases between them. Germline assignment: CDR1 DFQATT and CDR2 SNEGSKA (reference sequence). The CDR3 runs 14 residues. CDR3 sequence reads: CSARDPGENEKLFF. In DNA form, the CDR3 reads TGCAGTGCTAGAGATCCTGGGGAGAATGAAAAACTGTTTTTT.

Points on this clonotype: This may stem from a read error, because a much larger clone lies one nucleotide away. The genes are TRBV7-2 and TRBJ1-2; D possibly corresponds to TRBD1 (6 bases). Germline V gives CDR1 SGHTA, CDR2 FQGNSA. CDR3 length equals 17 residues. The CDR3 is CASSLGSGQGFGYVYTF. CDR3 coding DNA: TGTGCCAGCAGCTTAGGGTCGGGGCAGGGGTTCGGCTATGTCTACACCTTC.